Described below is a single T cell receptor (beta chain) sequence and its context. The target of this receptor is not known. Base-call qualities are not available, and no considerably larger clone is one nucleotide away. The treatment or condition label on this specimen signifies: allogeneic hematopoietic cell transplantation with graft depleted of TCRalphabeta T cells and CD19 B cells. TCRalphabeta/CD19-depleted allogeneic hematopoietic cell grafts were given to the transplant recipients, all of whom were children. The germline V gene provides CDR1 SGHDN and CDR2 FVKESK. The CDR3 runs 14 amino acids, cysteine and phenylalanine included. This entry keeps only the CDR3 DNA: 42 bases, framed from base 1. V and J lose 1 base and 7 bases, and a span of 13 bases separates them. The receptor library was made with PCR. The sequencer listed for this sample is Illumina HiSeq 2500. TCR library preparation used molecular barcoding, with unique molecular identifiers applied to normalize quantification of the TCRbeta repertoire. TCRdb took the public reads, trimmed them with fastp at Q25, ran MiXCR for clone calling and kept in-frame beta chains. Merged by CDR3 protein, the rows form single entries marked with the most common genes and DNA. This sample has about 980,000 distinct CDR3 sequences in its table, and 25% to 35% of those were observed once. The ten top clones hold more than 25% of the sample.

The data were obtained in a study of T-cell reconstitution after alpha-beta-depleted transplantation in children (dated by TCRdb to 2016 to 2018). About the study as a whole: Using TCR repertoire profiling, the study followed T-cell immune reconstitution in a quantitative way in children after TCRalphabeta/CD19-depleted allogeneic hematopoietic cell transplantation. Results and caveats for the whole study, not just this receptor: Hyperexpanded clone frequencies declined over subsequent months; after one year, T-cell counts and TCRbeta diversity were mostly attributed to newly produced T cells. The apparently early recovery of alphabetaT-cell counts about two months after transplant reportedly depended on only several hundred rapidly expanded clones that came from non-depleted graft cells. In some patients, high TCRbeta diversity at day 60 was attributed to recipient T cells and intrathymic progenitors that had survived conditioning.

The chain couples TRBV14 to TRBJ2-5; the D region possibly corresponds to TRBD2 (6 bases align). This sequence originates from a boy less than two years old who had a stem cell transplant for SCID, so the T cells may come from the graft donor. The starting material was PBMCs, mostly from graft donor cells, obtained 360 days after TCRalphabeta/CD19-depleted stem cell transplant. The CDR3 protein: CASSQVERAGTQYF. The DNA reads as follows: TGTGCCAGCAGCCAAGTCGAGCGGGCTGGGACCCAGTACTTC.